This T cell receptor (beta chain) was documented in a study of T cell repertoires in cytomegalovirus infection. This clonotype was found a few times. Its cognate antigen is unknown. After removal of 1 base from V and 4 bases from J, the junction contained 6 bases not matched to a gene. CDR1 SGHVS and CDR2 FQNEAQ come from the germline V gene. The CDR3 totals 16 residues. In TCRdb, the reads were re-called with MiXCR into one record per CDR3 protein. Of roughly 920,000 distinct CDR3 sequences in the sample, more than 25% were seen once. Sequences were derived from cultured CD8+ T cells from PBMCs, sampled from culture after CMV antigen stimulation. This receptor was identified in a human donor in good health (CMV status not recorded). Some clones in this sample may be carry-over from other donors' samples. This sequence joins TRBV7-8 and TRBJ2-3; 9 bases agree with TRBD2. The CDR3 nucleotides are TGTGCCAGCAGCTTAGAAGGCGGGGGGGAAGCAGATACGCAGTATTTT. Amino acids: CASSLEGGGEADTQYF. The full variable domain, completed using reference TRBV7-8 and TRBJ2-3, is GAGVSQSPRYKVAKRGQDVALRCDPISGHVSLFWYQQALGQGPEFLTYFQNEAQLDKSGLPSDRFFAERPEGSVSTLKIQRTQQEDSAVYLCASSLEGGGEADTQYFGPGTRLTVL.